One sample yielded the 8 T cell receptor beta chains listed below, sequenced in a study of T cell responses to AZD1222 COVID-19 vaccine. This table comes from immunoSEQ multiplex PCR, and its TCRdb copy is limited to in-frame clones, with some not included. The sample consists of fewer than 100,000 clones, about nine tenths of them appearing once. The sample consisted of peripheral blood, taken 28 days after the second AZD1222 dose. The receptors come from an adult who received the AZD1222 COVID-19 vaccine.

The J gene is TRBJ2-5, the V gene TRBV6-1; a weak D match, TRBD2 (5 bases). Trimming shortened V by 3 bases and J by 4 bases, and 15 bases separated the two germline ends. This CDR3 contains 15 residues. The germline V gene encodes CDR1 MNHNS and CDR2 SASEGT. The CDR3 here is CASSDDPGLRETQYF. The CDR3 bases are TGTGCCAGCAGTGACGATCCCGGACTCCGAGAGACCCAGTACTTC.

This rearrangement joins TRBV28 to TRBJ1-5; D is undetermined. The CDR3 extends over 13 amino acids. Trimming cost V 7 bases and J 11 bases, with 18 bases left between them. Looked up from germline, CDR1 is MDHEN and CDR2 is SYDVKM. The CDR3 nucleotides are TGTGCCAGCACCCGAGACGGTCCGCAAGCCCAGCATTTT. The encoded protein is CASTRDGPQAQHF.

Here the CDR3 DNA reads TGTGCCAGCAGCGTAGGTCGGGGGGGGAACACTGAAGCTTTCTTT. Protein: CASSVGRGGNTEAFF. The chain carries TRBV9 and TRBJ1-1; TRBD1 might be the D (5 bases). V was shortened by 0 bases and J by 1 base, with 10 bases between the two germline ends. The CDR3 consists of 15 residues. CDR1 is SGDLS, CDR2 YYNGEE, per germline.

The chain has TRBV9 and TRBJ1-5; no reliable D call. Germline V gives CDR1 SGDLS, CDR2 YYNGEE. Trimming removed 0 bases from V and 5 bases from J, with 9 bases in between. The CDR3 is 14 residues long. This CDR3 reads CASSVEPTDQPQHF. DNA of the CDR3: TGTGCCAGCAGCGTAGAACCAACTGATCAGCCCCAGCATTTT.

This sequence joins TRBV5-1 and TRBJ2-3; weak D call: TRBD1 (6 bases). The V gene's germline CDR1 is SGHRS and CDR2 YFSETQ. Deletions cut 4 bases from V and 3 bases from J, with 15 bases between. CDR3 length equals 15 residues. CDR3 region: CASSNSGVRTDTQYF. The CDR3 region has the DNA TGCGCCAGCAGCAACTCAGGGGTGAGGACAGATACGCAGTATTTT. The full variable domain, rest sourced from reference TRBV5-1 and TRBJ2-3, is KAGVTQTPRYLIKTRGQQVTLSCSPISGHRSVSWYQQTPGQGLQFLFEYFSETQRNKGNFPGRFSGRQFSNSRSEMNVSTLELGDSALYLCASSNSGVRTDTQYFGPGTRLTVL.

J is TRBJ2-5 and V is TRBV3-1 (or the pseudogene TRBV3-2); 7 positions match TRBD2. The CDR3 has 15 residues. Germline V lookup: CDR1 LGHDT, CDR2 YNNKEL (reference sequence). V gave up 0 bases and J gave up 5 bases; unmatched junction bases: 6. CDR3 nucleotides: TGTGCCAGCAGCCAAGAGGTGGGAGGGAGTGAGACCCAGTACTTC. It specifies CASSQEVGGSETQYF.

V is TRBV5-1 and J is TRBJ2-3, with TRBD1 as a possible D gene (6 bases). The CDR3 covers 15 residues. Germline V gives CDR1 SGHRS, CDR2 YFSETQ. Trimming stripped 0 bases from V and 2 bases from J, with 10 bases between. CDR3 protein: CASSLEGHITDTQYF. The DNA for the CDR3 is TGCGCCAGCAGCTTGGAGGGACATATCACAGATACGCAGTATTTT. The whole variable domain, filled in from reference TRBV5-1 and TRBJ2-3, reads KAGVTQTPRYLIKTRGQQVTLSCSPISGHRSVSWYQQTPGQGLQFLFEYFSETQRNKGNFPGRFSGRQFSNSRSEMNVSTLELGDSALYLCASSLEGHITDTQYFGPGTRLTVL.

This rearrangement joins TRBV29-1 to TRBJ2-3; D remains unclear. The germline V gene has CDR1 SQVTM and CDR2 ANQGSEA. This CDR3 has 13 residues. Trimming removed 7 bases from V and 2 bases from J, with 13 bases in between. The CDR3 loop is CSAAQGYTDTQYF. DNA of the CDR3: TGCAGCGCCGCTCAAGGGTACACAGATACGCAGTATTTT.